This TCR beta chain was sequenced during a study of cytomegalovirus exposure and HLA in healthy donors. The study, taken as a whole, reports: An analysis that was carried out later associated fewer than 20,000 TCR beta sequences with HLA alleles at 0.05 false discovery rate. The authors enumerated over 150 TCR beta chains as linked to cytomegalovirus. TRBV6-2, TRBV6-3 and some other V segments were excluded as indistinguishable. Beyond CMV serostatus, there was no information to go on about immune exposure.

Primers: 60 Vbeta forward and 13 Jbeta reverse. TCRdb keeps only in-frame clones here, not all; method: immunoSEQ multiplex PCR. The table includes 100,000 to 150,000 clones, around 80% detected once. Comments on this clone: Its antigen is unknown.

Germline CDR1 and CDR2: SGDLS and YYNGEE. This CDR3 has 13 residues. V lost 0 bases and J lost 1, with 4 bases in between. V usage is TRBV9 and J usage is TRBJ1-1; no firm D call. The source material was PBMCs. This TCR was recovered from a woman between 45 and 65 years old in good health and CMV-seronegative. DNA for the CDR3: TGTGCCAGCAGCGTAGAGCAGAACACTGAAGCTTTCTTT. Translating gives CASSVEQNTEAFF.